These T cell receptor beta chains were read from a single sample in a study of blood T cell repertoires in COVID-19. Sequencing was performed with immunoSEQ multiplex PCR; in TCRdb, only in-frame clones are kept and a portion is missing. This sample has about 220,000 clones, with around 90% found just once. Sample: PBMCs or T cells enriched from blood (not recorded which). All receptors come from a woman aged 50 to 60 with acute COVID-19. Both conserved end residues are part of each CDR3. The order of the fields is CDR3 length, clone size, V gene, J gene, D gene, CDR3 protein, CDR3 DNA. A D gene is named only where the DNA matches it firmly. A clone size is listed for some rows: how often the clone was seen (once, few, many), or a class if it is expanded.

17	.	TRBV4-2	TRBJ1-6	.	CASSQDRRSSYNSPLHF	TGTGCCAGCAGCCAAGATCGCCGTAGCTCCTATAATTCACCCCTCCACTTT
16	.	TRBV27	TRBJ1-5	TRBD1	CASSHTGGPFNQPQHF	TGTGCCAGCAGTCACACAGGGGGTCCCTTCAATCAGCCCCAGCATTTT
12	.	TRBV12-3/TRBV12-4	TRBJ2-7	TRBD1	CASSPQGAEQYF	TGTGCCAGCAGCCCACAGGGGGCCGAGCAGTACTTC
15	.	TRBV5-1	TRBJ1-5	TRBD1	CASSFGTGSSQPQHF	TGCGCCAGCAGCTTTGGGACAGGGTCGTCTCAGCCCCAGCATTTT
15	.	TRBV4-3	TRBJ1-5	.	CASSLGRERNQPQHF	TGCGCCAGCAGCCTGGGGAGAGAGCGCAATCAGCCCCAGCATTTT
17	.	TRBV2	TRBJ2-5	.	CASKLTQGTRSQETQYF	TGTGCCAGCAAGTTAACACAGGGGACTAGGTCCCAAGAGACCCAGTACTTC
16	.	TRBV7-9	TRBJ2-7	.	CASSLGTLTATYEQYF	TGTGCCAGCAGCTTGGGGACATTGACAGCAACCTACGAGCAGTACTTC
14	.	TRBV29-1	TRBJ1-4	.	CSVGLKQGGEKLFF	TGCAGCGTTGGGCTGAAGCAGGGAGGGGAAAAACTGTTTTTT
16	.	TRBV5-1	TRBJ2-7	TRBD2	CASSFLAEQATYEQYF	TGCGCCAGCAGCTTCCTAGCGGAGCAGGCGACCTACGAGCAGTACTTC
15	.	TRBV7-7	TRBJ2-1	TRBD2	CASSLSGSDHNEQFF	TGTGCTAGCAGCTTAAGCGGGAGCGACCACAATGAGCAGTTCTTC
14	.	TRBV6-1	TRBJ2-1	.	CASSEVWLGNEQFF	TGTGCCAGCAGTGAAGTTTGGCTAGGCAATGAGCAGTTCTTC
12	.	TRBV29-1	TRBJ1-2	.	CSVETGNYGYTF	TGCAGCGTTGAAACGGGAAACTATGGCTACACCTTC
15	.	TRBV9	TRBJ2-1	.	CASSAHQAGGDEQFF	TGTGCCAGCAGCGCCCACCAAGCTGGAGGGGATGAGCAGTTCTTC
15	once	TRBV18	TRBJ1-1	.	CASSQLEGGGTEAFF	TGTGCCAGCTCACAATTGGAGGGTGGGGGGACTGAAGCTTTCTTT
15	.	TRBV5-1	TRBJ1-5	TRBD1	CASSWGGTGGQPQHF	TGCGCCAGCAGCTGGGGAGGGACAGGCGGCCAGCCCCAGCATTTT
15	.	TRBV29-1	TRBJ1-2	TRBD1	CSVEEWDRENYGYTF	TGCAGCGTTGAAGAATGGGACAGGGAAAACTATGGCTACACCTTC
13	.	TRBV12-3/TRBV12-4	TRBJ2-1	TRBD2	CASSSTRSGSQFF	TGTGCCAGCAGTTCCACCCGTAGCGGGTCGCAGTTCTTC
15	once	TRBV28	TRBJ2-7	.	CASSSASPHSYEQYF	TGTGCCAGCAGTTCAGCTAGCCCCCACTCCTACGAGCAGTACTTC
16	once	TRBV28	TRBJ2-2	.	CASSTPSGGKTGELFF	TGTGCCAGCAGCACCCCCTCGGGGGGCAAGACCGGGGAGCTGTTTTTT
12	.	TRBV28	TRBJ1-5	.	CASGRAGQPQHF	TGTGCCAGCGGCAGGGCTGGGCAGCCCCAGCATTTT
15	.	TRBV7-9	TRBJ2-3	TRBD2	CASSISIGEGDTQYF	TGTGCCAGCAGCATATCAATCGGGGAGGGAGATACGCAGTATTTT
14	.	TRBV29-1	TRBJ1-4	.	CSVLSPLFNEKLFF	TGCAGCGTTCTGTCCCCTCTCTTTAATGAAAAACTGTTTTTT
15	.	TRBV9	TRBJ1-2	TRBD1	CASSEGGQGARGYTF	TGTGCCAGCAGCGAAGGGGGGCAGGGGGCACGAGGCTACACCTTC
16	.	TRBV18	TRBJ1-4	.	CASSPLVQATNEKLFF	TGTGCCAGCTCACCGCTGGTCCAGGCAACTAATGAAAAACTGTTTTTT
10	.	TRBV2	TRBJ2-4	TRBD1	CASSGTGQYF	TGTGCCAGCAGTGGGACAGGGCAGTACTTC
15	.	TRBV11-3	TRBJ2-7	TRBD1	CASSSRQGLSGEQYF	TGTGCCAGCAGCTCACGACAGGGTCTCTCCGGGGAGCAGTACTTC
16	.	TRBV9	TRBJ2-1	TRBD1	CASSSEQGRSYNEQFF	TGTGCCAGCAGCTCCGAACAGGGGCGCTCCTACAATGAGCAGTTCTTC
14	.	TRBV27	TRBJ1-2	.	CASSSKRHTYGYTF	TGTGCCAGCAGTTCCAAACGACATACTTATGGCTACACCTTC
15	few	TRBV28	TRBJ1-1	TRBD1	CASSGEGQELTEAFF	TGTGCCAGCAGTGGGGAAGGACAGGAGCTTACCGAAGCTTTCTTT
13	.	TRBV9	TRBJ2-2	.	CASNPSDAGELFF	TGTGCCAGCAATCCTAGCGATGCCGGGGAGCTGTTTTTT
15	.	TRBV7-2	TRBJ1-5	.	CASRIGGAGRQPQHF	TGTGCCAGCAGGATTGGGGGGGCGGGAAGACAGCCCCAGCATTTT
13	.	TRBV19	TRBJ1-2	TRBD1	CASSTDRDYGYTF	TGTGCCAGTAGTACAGACAGGGACTATGGCTACACCTTC
18	.	TRBV6-1	TRBJ2-4	.	CASSEREGTGGARYIQYF	TGTGCCAGCAGTGAACGGGAGGGAACAGGGGGCGCGAGGTACATTCAGTACTTC
15	.	TRBV7-2	TRBJ2-7	TRBD1	CASSPGQGAGYEQYF	TGTGCCAGCAGCCCGGGACAGGGGGCAGGCTACGAGCAGTACTTC
17	.	TRBV6-1	TRBJ2-1	TRBD1	CASSEIIWTGPYNEQFF	TGTGCCAGCAGTGAAATAATTTGGACAGGGCCCTACAATGAGCAGTTCTTC
14	.	TRBV28	TRBJ1-6	.	CASFRGQMNSPLHF	TGTGCCAGCTTCCGAGGACAGATGAATTCACCCCTCCACTTT
13	.	TRBV7-9	TRBJ1-1	.	CASSLTTGTEAFF	TGTGCCAGCAGCTTAACAACGGGCACTGAAGCTTTCTTT